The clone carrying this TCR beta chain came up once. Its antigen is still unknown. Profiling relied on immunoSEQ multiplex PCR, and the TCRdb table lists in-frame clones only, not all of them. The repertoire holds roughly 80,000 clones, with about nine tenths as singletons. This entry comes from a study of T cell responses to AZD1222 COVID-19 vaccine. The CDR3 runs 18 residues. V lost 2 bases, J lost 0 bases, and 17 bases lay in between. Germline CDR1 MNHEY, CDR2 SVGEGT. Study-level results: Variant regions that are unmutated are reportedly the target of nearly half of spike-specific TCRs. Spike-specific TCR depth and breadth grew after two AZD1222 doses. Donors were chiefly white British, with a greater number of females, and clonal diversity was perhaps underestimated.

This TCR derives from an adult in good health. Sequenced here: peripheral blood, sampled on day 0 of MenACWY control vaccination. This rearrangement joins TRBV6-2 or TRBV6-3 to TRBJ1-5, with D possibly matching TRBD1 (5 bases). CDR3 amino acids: CASSYPVDGAYSNQPQHF. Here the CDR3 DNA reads TGTGCCAGCAGTTACCCGGTTGACGGGGCTTATAGCAATCAGCCCCAGCATTTT.